These 7 T cell receptor beta chains were sequenced from one sample in a study of blood T cell repertoires in COVID-19. The data were produced by immunoSEQ multiplex PCR, yet TCRdb's version contains in-frame clones alone and is incomplete. The data contain under 85,000 clones, about 81% of them singletons. Sequenced: peripheral blood. These receptors originate from a man older than 75 with acute or convalescent COVID-19.

V is TRBV4-3 and J is TRBJ2-3, with D uncertain. The length of the CDR3 is 17 residues. Deletions cut 0 bases from V and 3 bases from J, with 16 bases between. Germline CDR1 and CDR2: LGHNA and YSLEER. The CDR3 sequence: CASSQDRLSVRTDTQYF. CDR3 sequence (DNA): TGCGCCAGCAGCCAAGATCGCCTTTCGGTTCGGACAGATACGCAGTATTTT.

This chain links TRBV10-3 with TRBJ2-7; a weak D match, TRBD2 (5 bases). CDR3 length: 13 residues. Per the germline V gene, CDR1 is ENHRY and CDR2 is SYGVKD. V was pared by 6 bases and J by 7 bases, with 16 bases between. The CDR3 nucleotides read TGTGCCATCAGCTTAACGAGGGAAAAGGAGCAGTACTTC. Amino acid sequence: CAISLTREKEQYF.

J is TRBJ1-2 and V is TRBV28; tentatively, D is TRBD1 (6 bases). The CDR3 is 15 residues long. Per germline, CDR1 MDHEN and CDR2 SYDVKM. The V and J ends lost 6 bases and 7 bases respectively, with 21 bases between them. CDR3 in DNA: TGTGCCAGCAGCCCGGGGGGGGCATCTTTCGTTGGCTACACCTTC. Its protein is CASSPGGASFVGYTF.

The chain joins TRBV6-5 to TRBJ2-2; a possible D gene is TRBD1 (5 bases). V was cut by 7 bases and J by 5 bases, with 17 bases left in between. The V gene's germline CDR1 is MNHEY and CDR2 SVGAGI. CDR3 length: 15 residues. The CDR3 bases are TGTGCCAGCACCCAGGGTGGCACACAGACCGGGGAGCTGTTTTTT. It codes for CASTQGGTQTGELFF.

The CDR3 is CATSRERTSSGVYNEQFF. In nucleotides, the CDR3 is TGTGCCACCAGCAGAGAGAGGACTTCTAGCGGGGTGTACAATGAGCAGTTCTTC. V gene TRBV15 combines with J gene TRBJ2-1; 9 bases are shared with TRBD2. Germline CDR1 LNHNV, CDR2 YYDKDF (reference sequence). This CDR3 is 18 amino acids long. V shed 0 bases and J 4 bases; nucleotides not matched to a gene: 10.

This chain uses TRBV27 with TRBJ2-2, with 7 bases aligning to TRBD2. Germline CDR1 is MNHEY and CDR2 is SMNVEV (reference sequence). The length of the CDR3 is 16 residues. V was clipped by 8 bases and J by 1 base; unmatched bases: 10. CDR3 sequence reads: CASRNSGTMNTGELFF. For the CDR3, the DNA is TGTGCCAGCCGGAACAGCGGGACTATGAACACCGGGGAGCTGTTTTTT.

This sequence joins TRBV7-2 and TRBJ1-1; D unresolved. V lost 1 base and J lost 11, with 14 bases in between. Looked up from germline, CDR1 is SGHTA and CDR2 is FQGNSA. The CDR3 is 13 residues long. The CDR3 nucleotides are TGTGCCAGCAGCTTAGGCGGTGGAGGAGGGGCTTTCTTT. Translated: CASSLGGGGGAFF.